Listed here are 32 T cell receptor beta chains from one sample, sequenced in a study of T cells in Graves' hyperthyroidism and ophthalmopathy. Amplified TCR beta CDR3 regions derived from RNA transcripts. First-round RT-PCR with HTBI primers amplified the TCR CDR3 region. Via MiXCR, TCRdb re-called the multiplex PCR reads, giving one row per CDR3 protein. The sample includes 600,000 to 900,000 distinct CDR3 sequences, roughly 17% of them seen just once. The material sequenced was blood. These receptors were obtained from a man aged 18 to 29 with Graves' hyperthyroidism.

This clonotype appeared a few times. The CDR3 sequence: CSARATGGREKLFF. The CDR3 DNA reads TGCAGTGCTAGAGCGACAGGGGGTCGCGAAAAACTGTTTTTT. This chain links TRBV20-1 with TRBJ1-4; 9 bases line up with TRBD1. The CDR3 covers 14 residues. The V gene's germline CDR1 is DFQATT and CDR2 SNEGSKA (reference sequence). Trimming took 1 base from V and 8 from J; bases not matched to a gene: 5.

The V and J genes are TRBV18 and TRBJ2-7, with 11 bases identical to TRBD2. CDR1 and CDR2 (germline): KGHSH, LQKENI. The CDR3 sequence is 15 residues long. V shed 1 base and J 7 bases; nucleotides not matched to a gene: 6. For the CDR3, the DNA is TGTGCCAGCTCACCACGGCTAGCGGGAGGCGGGGAGCAGTACTTC. Protein sequence: CASSPRLAGGGEQYF.

The sample holds a few counts of this clonotype. V is TRBV2 and J is TRBJ1-1; no definite D call. Deletions cut 0 bases from V and 1 base from J, with 12 bases between. The CDR3 is made up of 16 amino acids. From germline, CDR1 is SNHLY and CDR2 FYNNEI. The CDR3 bases are TGTGCCAGCAGTGAAGCTCGCAGCGACAAGAACACTGAAGCTTTCTTT. It codes for CASSEARSDKNTEAFF.

The V call is TRBV30, the J call TRBJ2-1; a possible D gene is TRBD2 (6 bases). The germline V gene has CDR1 GTSNPN and CDR2 SVGIG (reference sequence). Trimming left V 3 bases short and J 5 bases short, with 14 bases between. CDR3 length equals 14 residues. The chain's CDR3 is CAWRSQRAHNEQFF. In DNA, the CDR3 is TGTGCCTGGAGAAGCCAGCGGGCCCACAATGAGCAGTTCTTC. The full variable domain, rest sourced from reference TRBV30 and TRBJ2-1, is SQTIHQWPATLVQPVGSPLSLECTVEGTSNPNLYWYRQAAGRGLQLLFYSVGIGQISSEVPQNLSASRPQDRQFILSSKKLLLSDSGFYLCAWRSQRAHNEQFFGPGTRLTVL.

This clonotype was picked up many times. The J gene is TRBJ2-4, the V gene TRBV27; the D call may be TRBD1 or TRBD2 (5 bases each). Germline assignment: CDR1 MNHEY and CDR2 SMNVEV (reference sequence). This CDR3 has 16 residues. With 5 bases removed from V and 1 base from J, the gap between germline ends came to 15 bases. The CDR3 nucleotides read TGTGCCAGCAGTCTCCGGGGCCGAGAGGCCAAAAACATTCAGTACTTC. Translated: CASSLRGREAKNIQYF.

J is TRBJ2-3 and V is TRBV24-1; D remains unclear. From germline, CDR1 is KGHDR and CDR2 SFDVKD. The CDR3 extends over 14 amino acids. V was cut by 6 bases and J by 0 bases, with 9 bases left in between. CDR3: CATSPGKSTDTQYF. Here the CDR3 DNA reads TGTGCCACCAGTCCAGGAAAAAGCACAGATACGCAGTATTTT.

This clonotype was counted only a few times. The chain has TRBV6-1 and TRBJ1-2; D gene ambiguous. Germline V gene sequence: CDR1 MNHNS, CDR2 SASEGT. This CDR3 comprises 13 residues. Trimming stripped 3 bases from V and 4 bases from J, with 9 bases between. Here the CDR3 DNA reads TGTGCCAGCAGTGAGGCTGGTACCTATGGCTACACCTTC. Residues: CASSEAGTYGYTF.

This clonotype was found many times. The J gene is TRBJ1-2, the V gene TRBV11-3; D unclear. Germline assignment: CDR1 SGHNT and CDR2 YENEEA. V was clipped by 5 bases and J by 0 bases, with 16 bases between them. The CDR3 runs to 16 residues. Here the CDR3 DNA reads TGTGCCAGCAGCCCAGGCAGAAGGGAAACTAACTATGGCTACACCTTC. Its translation is CASSPGRRETNYGYTF.

This clonotype was seen ten or more times. The chain recombines TRBV28 with TRBJ1-6; D is undetermined. The CDR3 has 14 residues. Germline V gene sequence: CDR1 MDHEN, CDR2 SYDVKM. Trimming shortened V by 0 bases and J by 6 bases, and 6 bases separated the two germline ends. The CDR3 nucleotides read TGTGCCAGCAGTTTATGGGGGTCTAATTCACCCCTCCACTTT. Protein sequence: CASSLWGSNSPLHF.

The sample holds many counts of this clonotype. The CDR3: CASSQDRGRGLVETQYF. The CDR3 bases are TGTGCCAGCAGCCAAGATCGGGGGCGGGGACTAGTGGAGACCCAGTACTTC. The V call is TRBV3-1, the J call TRBJ2-5; 8 bases are a match to TRBD2. CDR1 and CDR2 from the germline V gene are LGHDT and YNNKEL (reference sequence). V lost 0 bases, J lost 5 bases, and 11 bases stayed unmatched. The CDR3 has 17 residues.

This clonotype was recorded a few times. CDR3 in DNA: TGTGCCAGCAGCTTAGGGACAGAAGCTAGGGGACAGTACTTC. Its protein is CASSLGTEARGQYF. V and J are TRBV7-9 and TRBJ2-5; possible D gene TRBD1, 6 bases. This CDR3 spans 14 amino acids. V lost 1 base, J lost 11 bases, and 17 bases lay in between. Germline V gene data show CDR1 as SEHNR and CDR2 as FQNEAQ (reference sequence).

Many counts were recorded for this clonotype. This chain uses TRBV28 with TRBJ2-5; TRBD1 matches at 10 bases. The CDR3 has 16 residues. Germline V CDR1 and CDR2: MDHEN, SYDVKM. Unmatched junction bases numbered 11, after V lost 7 bases and J lost 3 bases. The CDR3 protein is CASTPGQGKVKETQYF. Here the CDR3 DNA reads TGTGCCAGCACCCCGGGACAGGGGAAGGTGAAAGAGACCCAGTACTTC.

This clonotype has more than one count but fewer than ten. The rearrangement uses TRBV9 and TRBJ2-1; 11 bases match TRBD2. Germline assignment: CDR1 SGDLS and CDR2 YYNGEE. V trimming: 0 bases; J trimming: 9 bases; junction bases outside the gene matches: 2. CDR3 length: 14 amino acids. In nucleotides, the CDR3 is TGTGCCAGCAGCGTAGGACTAGCGGGAACTGAGCAGTTCTTC. Protein: CASSVGLAGTEQFF.

This clonotype has a handful of counts. The V gene is TRBV5-1, the J gene TRBJ2-5, with D possibly matching TRBD1 (8 bases). The CDR3 is 13 residues long. Trimming cost V 9 bases and J 5 bases, with 17 bases left between them. In germline, CDR1 is SGHRS, CDR2 YFSETQ. CDR3 nucleotide sequence: TGCGCCACCACGGAACAGGGGGGGGAGACCCAGTACTTC. Protein product: CATTEQGGETQYF.

This clonotype appeared a few times. The rearrangement joins TRBV15 to TRBJ2-1, with D unresolved. The CDR3 contains 16 residues. The ends were cut back, 1 base at V and 0 bases at J, with 10 bases in the middle. Germline assignment: CDR1 LNHNV and CDR2 YYDKDF (reference sequence). CDR3 loop: CATSRGHVSSYNEQFF. In DNA, the CDR3 is TGTGCCACCAGCAGAGGACATGTAAGCTCCTACAATGAGCAGTTCTTC.

The chain joins TRBV20-1 to TRBJ2-3, with 9 bases that match TRBD2. V dropped 8 bases and J dropped 6; count of bases not matched to a gene: 9. Per the germline V gene, CDR1 is DFQATT and CDR2 is SNEGSKA (reference sequence). The CDR3 sequence is 13 residues long. The DNA for the CDR3 is TGCAGTATTAGCGGGAGTTTCGGCGATACGCAGTATTTT. Protein sequence: CSISGSFGDTQYF.

This chain joins TRBV10-3 and TRBJ2-1; the D is unclear. Germline CDR1 reads ENHRY; CDR2 reads SYGVKD. The CDR3 sequence is 14 residues long. Deletions cut 3 bases from V and 6 bases from J, with 12 bases between. The CDR3 DNA sequence: TGTGCCATCAGTGAATTGGCTAGTAGCAATGAGCAGTTCTTC. It specifies CAISELASSNEQFF.

This clonotype showed up many times. The chain recombines TRBV6-1 with TRBJ2-1; TRBD2 aligns across 7 bases. The V gene end was trimmed by 2 bases and the J gene end by 0 bases; junction bases not matched to a gene: 10. Germline V lookup: CDR1 MNHNS, CDR2 SASEGT. The CDR3 spans 18 residues. This CDR3 reads CASSERPTSVSSYNEQFF. The CDR3 DNA follows: TGTGCCAGCAGTGAAAGGCCCACTAGCGTCAGCTCCTACAATGAGCAGTTCTTC.

A remark on this clonotype: A much larger clone is a single base away; this may be a read error. The chain has TRBV29-1 and TRBJ2-7; D may be TRBD1 (6 bases). This CDR3 is built from 12 residues. Germline V gene data show CDR1 as SQVTM and CDR2 as ANQGSEA. V lost 6 bases and J lost 1, with 10 bases in between. The CDR3 loop is CSVTQGSYEQYF. The CDR3 DNA follows: TGCAGCGTGACACAGGGTTCCTACGAGCAGTACTTC.

In this sample, this clonotype turned up once. The gene calls are TRBV25-1 and TRBJ2-4; D is unresolved. The V end was cut by 1 base, the J end by 2 bases, with 12 bases between. The CDR3 contains 16 residues. Per the germline V gene, CDR1 is MGHDK and CDR2 is SYGVNS. Written as DNA, the CDR3 is TGTGCCAGCAGTGAATTAGGGATAGGACCCAAAAACATTCAGTACTTC. Residues: CASSELGIGPKNIQYF.

In its sample, this clonotype was seen once. This may be a read error: a much more frequent sequence differs by one nucleotide. This chain uses TRBV20-1 with TRBJ2-1; TRBD2 agrees at 7 bases. Trimming removed 7 bases from V and 5 bases from J; junction bases left unmatched: 11. Per germline, CDR1 DFQATT and CDR2 SNEGSKA (reference sequence). CDR3 length: 14 residues. The CDR3 DNA sequence: TGCAGTGTCCTCTCTAGAGGGAGGGACAATGAGCAGTTCTTC. Translated: CSVLSRGRDNEQFF.

This clonotype was seen only once. V and J are TRBV19 and TRBJ2-7; 10 bases line up with TRBD1. The V gene end was trimmed by 1 base and the J gene end by 0 bases; junction bases not matched to a gene: 3. Germline CDR1 and CDR2: LNHDA and SQIVND (reference sequence). This CDR3 comprises 16 residues. The DNA of the CDR3 is TGTGCCAGTAGTATAGGGGGACAGGGGAGCTCCTACGAGCAGTACTTC. This encodes CASSIGGQGSSYEQYF.

This clonotype came up a few times. The rearrangement links TRBV29-1 to TRBJ2-7; 9 bases align to TRBD1. Germline V gives CDR1 SQVTM, CDR2 ANQGSEA. This CDR3 comprises 13 residues. V lost 4 bases and J lost 4; bases outside the gene matches: 5. The CDR3 DNA sequence: TGCAGCGTTGGCCGGGACAGGGTTTACGAGCAGTACTTC. Protein sequence: CSVGRDRVYEQYF.

The chain uses TRBV6-2 or TRBV6-3 and TRBJ1-1; possible D gene TRBD1, 6 bases. The CDR3 has 17 amino acids. Looked up from germline, CDR1 is MNHEY and CDR2 is SVGEGT. Between the trimmed V and J ends, which lost 7 bases and 1 base, there was a span of 22 bases. The CDR3 DNA follows: TGTGCCAGCACCCGGGAGTTCGGACAGAATCAGAACACTGAAGCTTTCTTT. Its protein is CASTREFGQNQNTEAFF.

This clonotype was seen ten or more times. This chain connects TRBV15 to TRBJ2-3; tentatively, D is TRBD2 (6 bases). This CDR3 region has 13 residues. Deletions cut 3 bases from V and 7 bases from J, with 11 bases between. Per germline, CDR1 LNHNV and CDR2 YYDKDF (reference sequence). The CDR3 DNA reads TGTGCCACCAGCAGGACTAGTCTACATACGCAGTATTTT. It translates to CATSRTSLHTQYF.

The J gene is TRBJ1-3, the V gene TRBV19; no firm D call. V gave up 0 bases and J gave up 3 bases, with 9 bases separating them. Germline V gene lookup returns CDR1 LNHDA and CDR2 SQIVND (reference sequence). The CDR3 covers 15 residues. CDR3 in amino acids: CASSIDSFSGNTIYF. For the CDR3, the DNA is TGTGCCAGTAGTATAGACAGCTTCAGTGGAAACACCATATATTTT.

This chain connects TRBV10-3 to TRBJ2-6; 8 bases line up with TRBD1. The CDR3 is 18 residues long. V was clipped by 0 bases and J by 4 bases; unmatched bases: 8. Germline assignment: CDR1 ENHRY and CDR2 SYGVKD. This CDR3 is CAISESGQGAQGANVLTF. Written as DNA, the CDR3 is TGTGCCATCAGTGAGTCGGGGCAGGGGGCGCAAGGGGCCAACGTCCTGACTTTC.

This clonotype was seen at least ten times. The chain combines TRBV12-3 or TRBV12-4 with TRBJ2-5; tentative D call: TRBD2 (5 bases). The CDR3 is 13 residues long. Trimming left V 7 bases short and J 2 bases short, with 11 bases between. The DNA of the CDR3 is TGTGCCAGCAAGGACCGGGGTCAAGAGACCCAGTACTTC. Translated: CASKDRGQETQYF.

The chain is built from TRBV2 and TRBJ1-2, with 9 bases identical to TRBD1. The germline gives CDR1 SNHLY, CDR2 FYNNEI. Trimming cost V 8 bases and J 4 bases; bases outside gene matches: 11. The CDR3 runs 15 residues. The CDR3 region has the DNA TGTGCCAGCTGGCCCGGGACAGGGAGTACCTATGGCTACACCTTC. Translation: CASWPGTGSTYGYTF.

Concerning this clonotype itself: This may be a read error, as it is one base from a much larger clone. This chain uses TRBV11-2 with TRBJ2-5; the match to TRBD1 covers 9 bases. The V and J ends lost 6 bases and 9 bases, in that order; junction bases with no gene match: 20. This CDR3 has 17 amino acids. Germline V lookup: CDR1 SGHAT, CDR2 FQNNGV. The CDR3: CASRKSGTGLTTEAQYF. CDR3 DNA: TGTGCCAGCAGGAAATCCGGGACAGGGTTGACGACGGAGGCCCAGTACTTC.

This clonotype was seen at least ten times. V usage is TRBV20-1 and J usage is TRBJ2-3; no reliable D call. The CDR3 contains 15 residues. V was trimmed by 0 bases and J by 4 bases, leaving 14 bases between them. The germline gives CDR1 DFQATT, CDR2 SNEGSKA (reference sequence). The CDR3, as DNA: TGCAGTGCTAGAGATGGTGGGGATATCGCAGATACGCAGTATTTT. Protein sequence: CSARDGGDIADTQYF.

This clonotype occurred a few times. This chain uses TRBV6-2 or TRBV6-3 with TRBJ2-3; D call uncertain. This CDR3 is 14 amino acids long. Trimming stripped 2 bases from V and 0 bases from J, with 6 bases between. Germline lookup yields CDR1 MNHEY and CDR2 SVGEGT. The CDR3, as DNA: TGTGCCAGCAGTTACACGACTAGCACAGATACGCAGTATTTT. It yields the protein CASSYTTSTDTQYF.